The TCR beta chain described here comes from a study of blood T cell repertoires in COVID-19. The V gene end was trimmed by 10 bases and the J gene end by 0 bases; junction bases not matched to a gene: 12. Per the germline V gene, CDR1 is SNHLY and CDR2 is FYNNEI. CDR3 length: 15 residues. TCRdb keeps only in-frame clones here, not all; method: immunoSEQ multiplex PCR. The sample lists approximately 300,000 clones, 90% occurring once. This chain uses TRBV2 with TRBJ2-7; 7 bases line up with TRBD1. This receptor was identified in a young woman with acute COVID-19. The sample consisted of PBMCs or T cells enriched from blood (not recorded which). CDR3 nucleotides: TGTGCCACCAATTACCGGGACAGAGCCTCCTACGAGCAGTACTTC. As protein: CATNYRDRASYEQYF.